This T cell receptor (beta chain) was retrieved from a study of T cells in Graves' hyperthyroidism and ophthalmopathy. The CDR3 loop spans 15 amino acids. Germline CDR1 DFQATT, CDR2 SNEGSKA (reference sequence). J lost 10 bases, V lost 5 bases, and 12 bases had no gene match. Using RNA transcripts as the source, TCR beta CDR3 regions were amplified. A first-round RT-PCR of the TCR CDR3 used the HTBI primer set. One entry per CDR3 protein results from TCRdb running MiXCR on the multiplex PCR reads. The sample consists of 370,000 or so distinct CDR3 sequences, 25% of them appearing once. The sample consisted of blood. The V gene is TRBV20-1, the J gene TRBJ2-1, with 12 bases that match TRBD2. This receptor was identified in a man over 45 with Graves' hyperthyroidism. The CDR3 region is CSASRLAGARAEQFF. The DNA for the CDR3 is TGCAGTGCTTCCCGACTAGCGGGGGCCCGGGCGGAGCAGTTCTTC.